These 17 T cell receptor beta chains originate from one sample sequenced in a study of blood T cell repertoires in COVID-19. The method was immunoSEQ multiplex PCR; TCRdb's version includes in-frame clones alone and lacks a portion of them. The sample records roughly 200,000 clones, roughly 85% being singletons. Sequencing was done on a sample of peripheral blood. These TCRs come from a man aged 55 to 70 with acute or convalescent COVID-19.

The CDR3 region is CASSLAEGIGQGVTDTQYF. CDR3 sequence (DNA): TGCGCCAGCAGCTTGGCCGAGGGTATTGGACAGGGAGTAACAGATACGCAGTATTTT. The chain has TRBV5-1 and TRBJ2-3; 8 bases are a match to TRBD1. Germline V lookup: CDR1 SGHRS, CDR2 YFSETQ. V trimming: 0 bases; J trimming: 3 bases; junction bases outside the gene matches: 15. This CDR3 region has 19 residues.

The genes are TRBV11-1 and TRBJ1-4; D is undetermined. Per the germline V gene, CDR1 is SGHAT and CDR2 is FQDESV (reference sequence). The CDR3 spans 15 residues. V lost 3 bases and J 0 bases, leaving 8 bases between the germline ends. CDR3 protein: CASSFNTATNEKLFF. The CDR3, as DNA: TGTGCCAGCAGCTTTAACACCGCAACTAATGAAAAACTGTTTTTT.

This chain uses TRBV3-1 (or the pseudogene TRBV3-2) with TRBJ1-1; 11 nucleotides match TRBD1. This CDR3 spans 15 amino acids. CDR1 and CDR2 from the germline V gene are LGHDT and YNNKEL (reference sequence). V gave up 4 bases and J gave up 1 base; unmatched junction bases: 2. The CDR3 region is CASSRGQGANTEAFF. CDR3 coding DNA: TGTGCCAGCAGCCGAGGACAGGGGGCGAACACTGAAGCTTTCTTT.

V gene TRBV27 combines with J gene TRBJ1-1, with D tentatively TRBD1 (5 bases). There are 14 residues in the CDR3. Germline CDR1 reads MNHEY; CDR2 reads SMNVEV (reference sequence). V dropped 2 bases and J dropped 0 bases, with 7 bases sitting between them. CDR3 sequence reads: CASSLTGMNTEAFF. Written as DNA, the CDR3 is TGTGCCAGCAGTTTAACAGGCATGAACACTGAAGCTTTCTTT.

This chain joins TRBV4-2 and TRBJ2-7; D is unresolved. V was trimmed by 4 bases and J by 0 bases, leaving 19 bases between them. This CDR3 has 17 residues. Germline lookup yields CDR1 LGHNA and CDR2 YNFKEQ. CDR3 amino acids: CASSPRYQRTSSYEQYF. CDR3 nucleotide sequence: TGTGCCAGCAGCCCTCGTTACCAGCGAACATCCTCCTACGAGCAGTACTTC.

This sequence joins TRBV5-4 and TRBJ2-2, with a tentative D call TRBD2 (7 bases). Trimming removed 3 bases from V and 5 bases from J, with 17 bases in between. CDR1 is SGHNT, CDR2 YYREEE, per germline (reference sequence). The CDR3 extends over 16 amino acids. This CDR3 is CASSWGGQGRTGELFF. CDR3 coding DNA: TGTGCCAGCAGCTGGGGGGGCCAGGGGCGGACCGGGGAGCTGTTTTTT.

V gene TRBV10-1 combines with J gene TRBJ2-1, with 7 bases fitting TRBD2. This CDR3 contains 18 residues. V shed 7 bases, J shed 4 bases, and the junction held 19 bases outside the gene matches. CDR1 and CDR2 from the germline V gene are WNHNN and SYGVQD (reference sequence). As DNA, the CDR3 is TGCGCCAGCACCTTGACTAGCCTGGGGGTTCGAATGTACAATGAGCAGTTCTTC. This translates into CASTLTSLGVRMYNEQFF.

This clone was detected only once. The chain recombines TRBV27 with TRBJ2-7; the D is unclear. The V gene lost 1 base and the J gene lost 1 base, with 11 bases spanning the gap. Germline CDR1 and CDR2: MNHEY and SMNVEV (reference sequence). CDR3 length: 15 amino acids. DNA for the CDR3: TGTGCCAGCAGTTTATGGCCCCCGGGTTCCTACGAGCAGTACTTC. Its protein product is CASSLWPPGSYEQYF.

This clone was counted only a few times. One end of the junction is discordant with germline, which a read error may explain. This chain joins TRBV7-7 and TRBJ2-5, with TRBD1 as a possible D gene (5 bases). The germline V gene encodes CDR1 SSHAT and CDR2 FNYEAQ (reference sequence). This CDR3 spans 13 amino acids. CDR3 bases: TGTGCTAGCAGCTCTAATTTGGGGCAAACCCAGTACTTC. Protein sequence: CASSSNLGQTQYF. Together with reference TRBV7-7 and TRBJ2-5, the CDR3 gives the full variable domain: GAGVSQSPRYKVTKRGQDVTLRCDPISSHATLYWYQQALGQGPEFLTYFNYEAQPDKSGLPSDRFSAERPEGSISTLTIQRTEQRDSAMYRCASSSNLGQTQYFGPGTRLLVL.

Here the CDR3 reads CASSELTGVSCPQHF. The CDR3 DNA reads TGCGCCAGCAGTGAGTTGACAGGGGTGTCATGCCCCCAGCATTTT. The chain employs TRBV10-1 and TRBJ1-5; 8 bases fit TRBD1. Germline V gene sequence: CDR1 WNHNN, CDR2 SYGVQD (reference sequence). V lost 1 base and J lost 10; bases outside the gene matches: 9. The CDR3 is 15 amino acids.

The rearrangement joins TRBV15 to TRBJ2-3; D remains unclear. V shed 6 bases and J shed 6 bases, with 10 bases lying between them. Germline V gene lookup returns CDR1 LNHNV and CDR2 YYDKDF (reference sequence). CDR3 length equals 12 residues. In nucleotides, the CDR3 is TGTGCCACCAGTAGATCCGGGGATACGCAGTATTTT. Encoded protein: CATSRSGDTQYF.

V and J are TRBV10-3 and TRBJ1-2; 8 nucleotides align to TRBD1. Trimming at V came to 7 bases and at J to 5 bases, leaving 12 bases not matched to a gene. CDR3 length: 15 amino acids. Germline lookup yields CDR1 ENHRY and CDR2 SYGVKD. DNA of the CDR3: TGTGCCATCACCGAAGAAGCAGGGGGCTTTTATGGCTACACCTTC. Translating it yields CAITEEAGGFYGYTF.

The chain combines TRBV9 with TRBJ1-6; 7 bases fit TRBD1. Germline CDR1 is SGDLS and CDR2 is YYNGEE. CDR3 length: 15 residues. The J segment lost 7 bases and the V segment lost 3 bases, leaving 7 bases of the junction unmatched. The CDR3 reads CASSGGTVRNSPLHF. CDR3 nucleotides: TGTGCCAGCAGCGGCGGGACAGTTCGCAATTCACCCCTCCACTTT.

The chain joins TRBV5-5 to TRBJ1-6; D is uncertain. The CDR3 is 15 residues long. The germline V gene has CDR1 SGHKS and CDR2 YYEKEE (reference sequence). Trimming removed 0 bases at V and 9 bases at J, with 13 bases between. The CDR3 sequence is CASSLDIVDVSPLHF. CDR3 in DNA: TGTGCCAGCAGCTTGGATATAGTCGATGTTTCACCCCTCCACTTT.

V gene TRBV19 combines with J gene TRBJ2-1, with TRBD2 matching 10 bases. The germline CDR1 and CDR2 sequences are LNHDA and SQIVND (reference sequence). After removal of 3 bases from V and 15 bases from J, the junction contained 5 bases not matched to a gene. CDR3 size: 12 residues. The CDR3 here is CASSMASGRLFF. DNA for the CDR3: TGTGCCAGTAGTATGGCTAGCGGGAGACTGTTCTTC.

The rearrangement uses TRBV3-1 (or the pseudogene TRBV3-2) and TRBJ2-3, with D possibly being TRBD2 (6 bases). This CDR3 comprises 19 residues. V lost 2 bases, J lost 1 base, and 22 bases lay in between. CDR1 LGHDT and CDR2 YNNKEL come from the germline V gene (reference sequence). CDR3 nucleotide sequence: TGTGCCAGCAGCCAAACCTACAGACGACTAGTTTTGGGCACAGATACGCAGTATTTT. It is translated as CASSQTYRRLVLGTDTQYF.

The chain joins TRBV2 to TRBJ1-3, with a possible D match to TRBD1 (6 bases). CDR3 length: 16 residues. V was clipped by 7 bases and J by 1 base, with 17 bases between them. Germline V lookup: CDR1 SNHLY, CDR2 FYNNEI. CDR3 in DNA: TGTGCCAGCATCCGCGGGGGGGCTAGGTCTGGAAACACCATATATTTT. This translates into CASIRGGARSGNTIYF.